These 27 T cell receptor beta chains were sequenced from one sample in a study of cytomegalovirus exposure and HLA in healthy donors. TCRdb's copy holds only in-frame clones and misses some; the assay was immunoSEQ multiplex PCR. The sample lists tens of thousands of clones; around 85% were seen once. Sequences were obtained from PBMCs. Receptor source: a man between 18 and 29 years old in good health and CMV-seropositive.

The rearrangement links TRBV28 to TRBJ1-1; no clear D gene. The ends were cut back, 6 bases at V and 1 base at J, with 9 bases in the middle. The CDR3 totals 13 residues. CDR1 and CDR2 from the germline V gene are MDHEN and SYDVKM. The CDR3 is CASRMGTNTEAFF. CDR3 DNA sequence: TGTGCCAGCAGAATGGGCACGAACACTGAAGCTTTCTTT.

The V call is TRBV27, the J call TRBJ1-1; no clear D gene. The length of the CDR3 is 12 residues. V lost 10 bases and J 4 bases, leaving 13 bases between the germline ends. CDR1 is MNHEY, CDR2 SMNVEV, per germline (reference sequence). CDR3 DNA sequence: TGTGCCACATGGGAGGAGGGCACTGAAGCTTTCTTT. Protein product: CATWEEGTEAFF.

This chain connects TRBV6-6 to TRBJ1-5; 7 positions agree with TRBD1. The CDR3 runs 15 residues. With V trimmed by 7 bases and J by 3 bases, 9 bases remained unmatched. CDR1 is MNHNY and CDR2 is SVGAGI in the germline V gene (reference sequence). The CDR3 bases are TGTGCCAGCACGAAGGGGACAGTTTTCAATCAGCCCCAGCATTTT. Translation: CASTKGTVFNQPQHF.

This rearrangement joins TRBV4-2 to TRBJ1-1, with D unresolved. The V gene lost 4 bases and the J gene lost 2 bases, with 17 bases spanning the gap. The germline CDR1 and CDR2 sequences are LGHNA and YNFKEQ. The CDR3 runs 16 residues. The CDR3 protein is CASSRSEERINTEAFF. For the CDR3, the DNA is TGTGCCAGCAGCCGCTCAGAGGAGCGTATTAACACTGAAGCTTTCTTT.

This chain joins TRBV7-9 and TRBJ1-2; TRBD1 agrees at 10 bases. After removal of 7 bases from V and 8 bases from J, the junction contained 16 bases not matched to a gene. Germline CDR1 SEHNR, CDR2 FQNEAQ (reference sequence). This CDR3 comprises 16 residues. CDR3 DNA sequence: TGTGCCAGCATTTCTGTAATTCGGGACAGGGGATACGGCTACACCTTC. Protein: CASISVIRDRGYGYTF. Supplemented by reference TRBV7-9 and TRBJ1-2, the full variable domain reads DTGVSQNPRHKITKRGQNVTFRCDPISEHNRLYWYRQTLGQGPEFLTYFQNEAQLEKSRLLSDRFSAERPKGSFSTLEIQRTEQGDSAMYLCASISVIRDRGYGYTFGSGTRLTVV.

This clone showed up just a few times. The gene calls are TRBV18 and TRBJ2-5; D not resolved. This CDR3 region has 13 residues. The V gene's germline CDR1 is KGHSH and CDR2 LQKENI. The V gene lost 0 bases and the J gene lost 2 bases, with 4 bases spanning the gap. This CDR3 reads CASSPPQQETQYF. CDR3 nucleotide sequence: TGTGCCAGCTCACCACCGCAGCAAGAGACCCAGTACTTC.

In this sample, this clone turned up once. The chain joins TRBV6-6 to TRBJ2-2, with a tentative D call TRBD2 (6 bases). This CDR3 contains 15 residues. Germline-derived CDR1 and CDR2 are MNHNY and SVGAGI (reference sequence). V dropped 10 bases and J dropped 1 base, with 16 bases sitting between them. The CDR3 here is CATQRAHRNTGELFF. The DNA for the CDR3 is TGTGCCACCCAGCGGGCCCATAGGAACACCGGGGAGCTGTTTTTT.

CDR3 nucleotide sequence: TGTGCCAGCAGCCAATCCCCGGTACCCGAGTCAGCTTTCTTT. Its translation: CASSQSPVPESAFF. This chain uses TRBV14 with TRBJ1-1, with no clear D. This CDR3 is 14 amino acids long. Trimming left V 2 bases short and J 10 bases short, with 17 bases between. CDR1 is SGHDN, CDR2 FVKESK, per germline. Full variable domain (rest looked up from reference TRBV14 and TRBJ1-1): EAGVTQFPSHSVIEKGQTVTLRCDPISGHDNLYWYRRVMGKEIKFLLHFVKESKQDESGMPNNRFLAERTGGTYSTLKVQPAELEDSGVYFCASSQSPVPESAFFGQGTRLTVV.

This chain joins TRBV4-2 and TRBJ2-3; the match to TRBD2 covers 13 bases. This CDR3 is 19 amino acids long. Germline V gene data show CDR1 as LGHNA and CDR2 as YNFKEQ. Losses at the gene ends were 4 bases for V and 3 bases for J; bases not matched to a gene: 13. The CDR3 loop reads CASSPTGGWTSGSTDTQYF. The CDR3 DNA reads as TGTGCCAGCAGCCCGACAGGGGGATGGACTAGCGGGAGTACAGATACGCAGTATTTT.

This clone has only a few counts. V usage is TRBV2 and J usage is TRBJ2-7; a weak D match, TRBD1 (6 bases). The V end was cut by 7 bases, the J end by 6 bases, with 7 bases between. This CDR3 is 10 amino acids long. From germline, CDR1 is SNHLY and CDR2 FYNNEI. The CDR3 spells CASKGVEQYF. CDR3 coding DNA: TGTGCCAGCAAGGGGGTCGAGCAGTACTTC.

CDR3 protein: CASSDSDRRNTGELFF. CDR3 coding DNA: TGCGCCAGCAGTGATTCGGACAGGCGGAACACCGGGGAGCTGTTTTTT. This rearrangement joins TRBV10-1 to TRBJ2-2; TRBD1 matches 7 bases. V shed 3 bases and J 1 base; nucleotides not matched to a gene: 5. The CDR3 has 16 amino acids. Per the germline V gene, CDR1 is WNHNN and CDR2 is SYGVQD (reference sequence).

V usage is TRBV9 and J usage is TRBJ2-1; 9 bases map to TRBD2. The CDR3 extends over 16 amino acids. V lost 0 bases, J lost 8 bases, and 9 bases stayed unmatched. In germline, CDR1 is SGDLS, CDR2 YYNGEE. In DNA, the CDR3 is TGTGCCAGCAGCGTAGAGGCGGCGGGAGGGTGGGATGAGCAGTTCTTC. It specifies CASSVEAAGGWDEQFF.

The chain is built from TRBV7-3 and TRBJ1-2; 7 nucleotides align to TRBD1. The CDR3 totals 15 residues. Germline V gene sequence: CDR1 SGHTA, CDR2 FQGTGA. Trimming removed 5 bases from V and 8 bases from J; junction bases left unmatched: 14. CDR3 DNA: TGTGCCAGCAGCCCCGGAAACACAGGGGATCGCGGCTACACCTTC. Protein: CASSPGNTGDRGYTF. Looking up the rest from reference TRBV7-3 and TRBJ1-2 gives the full variable domain: GAGVSQTPSNKVTEKGKYVELRCDPISGHTALYWYRQSLGQGPEFLIYFQGTGAADDSGLPNDRFFAVRPEGSVSTLKIQRTERGDSAVYLCASSPGNTGDRGYTFGSGTRLTVV.

The genes are TRBV11-2 and TRBJ2-5; a weak D match, TRBD1 (6 bases). V gave up 4 bases and J gave up 5 bases, with 14 bases separating them. This CDR3 region has 14 residues. The V gene's germline CDR1 is SGHAT and CDR2 FQNNGV. The CDR3 DNA reads as TGTGCCAGCAGCTCCTCAGGGGTCGTGGAGACCCAGTACTTC. This codes for CASSSSGVVETQYF.

This chain joins TRBV19 and TRBJ2-1; weak D call: TRBD1 (5 bases). CDR3 size: 14 residues. With 5 bases removed from V and 5 bases from J, the gap between germline ends came to 13 bases. The germline V gene encodes CDR1 LNHDA and CDR2 SQIVND (reference sequence). The CDR3 DNA reads TGTGCCAGTAGTGGGGCCGCCCGGAACAATGAGCAGTTCTTC. Amino acid sequence: CASSGAARNNEQFF.

V gene TRBV5-8 combines with J gene TRBJ2-3; D is possibly TRBD1 (5 bases). Trimming removed 1 base at V and 2 bases at J, with 14 bases between. Germline CDR1 is SGHTS and CDR2 is YDEGEE. CDR3 length: 16 amino acids. CDR3 loop: CASSLRQGSFTDTQYF. The DNA for the CDR3 is TGTGCCAGCAGCTTGAGGCAGGGAAGTTTCACAGATACGCAGTATTTT.

CDR3 residues: CAWSEGTGGGDGYTF. The CDR3 coding sequence is TGTGCCTGGAGTGAGGGGACAGGGGGCGGAGATGGCTACACCTTC. J is TRBJ1-2 and V is TRBV30; the match to TRBD1 covers 12 bases. Germline V lookup: CDR1 GTSNPN, CDR2 SVGIG (reference sequence). This CDR3 contains 15 residues. Trimming took 1 base from V and 6 from J; bases not matched to a gene: 6.

The chain links TRBV10-2 to TRBJ2-5; TRBD1 is a possible D gene (5 bases). CDR3 length: 14 residues. Trimming removed 10 bases from V and 5 bases from J, with 20 bases in between. The germline CDR1 and CDR2 sequences are WSHSY and SAAADI. CDR3 in DNA: TGCGCCACCCAGGCAGGTCCGCCAGGGGAGACCCAGTACTTC. Translated: CATQAGPPGETQYF.

This clone has only one observation. The J gene is TRBJ2-5, the V gene TRBV11-2; 8 nucleotides align to TRBD2. This CDR3 has 12 residues. V shed 10 bases, J shed 3 bases, and the junction held 4 bases outside the gene matches. Germline CDR1 reads SGHAT; CDR2 reads FQNNGV. DNA for the CDR3: TGTGCCACCACGGGAGGGGAAGAGACCCAGTACTTC. The encoded protein is CATTGGEETQYF.

This chain uses TRBV7-9 with TRBJ2-2, with no clear D. The length of the CDR3 is 18 residues. Trimming took 1 base from V and 2 from J, leaving 17 bases between them. Germline V gene sequence: CDR1 SEHNR, CDR2 FQNEAQ (reference sequence). The CDR3 DNA reads TGTGCCAGCAGCTTAGTTGCAGCGTATCGGGTCAACACCGGGGAGCTGTTTTTT. Amino acids: CASSLVAAYRVNTGELFF.

This clone was picked up one time. This rearrangement joins TRBV27 to TRBJ2-1; no clear D. The V gene lost 8 bases and the J gene lost 4 bases, with 18 bases spanning the gap. Germline V gene sequence: CDR1 MNHEY, CDR2 SMNVEV (reference sequence). The CDR3 runs 15 residues. The CDR3 region is CASASSDTGYNEQFF. The CDR3 DNA is TGTGCCAGCGCCTCATCTGATACCGGGTACAATGAGCAGTTCTTC.

To note about this clone: Its ends do not fully match the called genes, so a read error is possible. The chain uses TRBV5-1 and TRBJ2-1; D uncertain. Germline V gene sequence: CDR1 SGHRS, CDR2 YFSETQ. CDR3 length: 18 amino acids. DNA for the CDR3: TGCGCCAGCAGCTTGGCCCTGGGTTTGGGCCCCTCCGACAATGAGCAGTTCTTC. Translated, it gives CASSLALGLGPSDNEQFF. Drawing the rest from reference TRBV5-1 and TRBJ2-1, the complete variable domain is KAGVTQTPRYLIKTRGQQVTLSCSPISGHRSVSWYQQTPGQGLQFLFEYFSETQRNKGNFPGRFSGRQFSNSRSEMNVSTLELGDSALYLCASSLALGLGPSDNEQFFGPGTRLTVL.

Written as DNA, the CDR3 is TGTGCCAGTAGTATAAGCTTACAGGGGAGGACCTTAGACTATGGCTACACCTTC. It is translated as CASSISLQGRTLDYGYTF. The rearrangement uses TRBV19 and TRBJ1-2; the match to TRBD1 covers 7 bases. Germline loops: CDR1 LNHDA, CDR2 SQIVND (reference sequence). After removal of 2 bases from V and 3 bases from J, the junction contained 15 bases not matched to a gene. The CDR3 length is 18 residues.

The J gene is TRBJ1-2, the V gene TRBV28; TRBD1 matches 10 bases. Germline CDR1 and CDR2: MDHEN and SYDVKM. There are 14 residues in the CDR3. V lost 6 bases, J lost 8 bases, and 9 bases stayed unmatched. CDR3 nucleotides: TGTGCCAGCAGAACTTCCGGGACAGGGGTAGGCTACACCTTC. This codes for CASRTSGTGVGYTF.

J is TRBJ2-4 and V is TRBV7-9; a possible D gene is TRBD1 (5 bases). CDR3 length: 14 amino acids. The germline gives CDR1 SEHNR, CDR2 FQNEAQ (reference sequence). Trimming removed 4 bases from V and 0 bases from J, with 7 bases in between. The CDR3, as DNA: TGTGCCAGCAGCTCGCAGGGAGCCAAAAACATTCAGTACTTC. As protein: CASSSQGAKNIQYF.

The chain carries TRBV21-1 and TRBJ2-1; TRBD2, the D gene given by the table, was not confirmed from the DNA. TRBV21-1 is a documented pseudogene. The CDR3 is made up of 15 amino acids. The CDR3 loop reads CASSNPERNHNEQFF. For the CDR3, the DNA is TGTGCCAGCAGCAATCCGGAGCGGAACCACAATGAGCAGTTCTTC.

The rearrangement uses TRBV30 and TRBJ1-5; TRBD1 might be the D (5 bases). CDR3 length: 15 amino acids. Germline V gives CDR1 GTSNPN, CDR2 SVGIG (reference sequence). The V and J ends lost 3 bases and 4 bases respectively, with 16 bases between them. The DNA for the CDR3 is TGTGCCTGGAGCCCGAGAGGAGGGGATAATCAGCCCCAGCATTTT. It yields the protein CAWSPRGGDNQPQHF.